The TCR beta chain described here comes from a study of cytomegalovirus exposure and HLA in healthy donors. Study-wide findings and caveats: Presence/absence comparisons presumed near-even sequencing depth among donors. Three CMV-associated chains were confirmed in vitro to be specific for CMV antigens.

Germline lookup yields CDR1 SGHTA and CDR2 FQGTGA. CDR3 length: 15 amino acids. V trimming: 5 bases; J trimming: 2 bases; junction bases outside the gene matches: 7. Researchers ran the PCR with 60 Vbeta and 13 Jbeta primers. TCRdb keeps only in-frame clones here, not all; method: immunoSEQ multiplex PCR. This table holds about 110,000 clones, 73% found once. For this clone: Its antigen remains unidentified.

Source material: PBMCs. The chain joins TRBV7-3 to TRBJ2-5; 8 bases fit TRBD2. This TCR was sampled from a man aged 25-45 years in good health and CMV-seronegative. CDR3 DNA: TGTGCCAGCAGCAAGGGACTAGGCGAACAAGAGACCCAGTACTTC. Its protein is CASSKGLGEQETQYF.